This T cell receptor beta chain was found in a study of blood T cell repertoires in COVID-19. The data were produced by immunoSEQ multiplex PCR, yet TCRdb's version contains in-frame clones alone and is incomplete. The sample contains roughly 180,000 clones, roughly 88% of which appear only once. Specimen: PBMCs or T cells enriched from blood (not recorded which). The source of this sequence is a woman in her twenties or thirties who had recovered from COVID-19.

CDR3 protein: CASSQAGTDGGGYTF. The CDR3 DNA reads as TGTGCCAGCAGTCAAGCCGGGACAGATGGTGGCGGCTACACCTTC. This chain joins TRBV28 and TRBJ1-2, with 7 bases that match TRBD1. Losses at the gene ends were 5 bases for V and 8 bases for J; bases not matched to a gene: 14. The CDR3 loop spans 15 amino acids. Germline-derived CDR1 and CDR2 are MDHEN and SYDVKM.